This paragraph reports one TCR beta chain. Its antigen is undetermined. These data originate in a study of CD8 T cells in ankylosing spondylitis. Study-level findings and limits: Disease-associated clones were CD8+ and fairly uncommon in peripheral blood. A TCR beta motif made of 7 to 9 highly homologous variants seemed typical of ankylosing spondylitis blood.

V was pared by 3 bases and J by 6 bases, with 7 bases of the junction left unmatched. The length of the CDR3 is 14 residues. Germline V lookup: CDR1 DFQATT, CDR2 SNEGSKA (reference sequence). Construction of TCR beta libraries was performed using quantitative 5'-RACE with molecular barcodes. A single record per CDR3 protein comes from TCRdb applying MiXCR to the 5' RACE reads. The profile shows almost 400,000 distinct CDR3 sequences, 20% to 25% of them singletons. The V call is TRBV20-1, the J call TRBJ2-7; 11 nucleotides agree with TRBD2. The source is a male donor with ankylosing spondylitis. Sequences were obtained from blood, either unsorted or a sorted T cell fraction (not recorded which). CDR3 DNA sequence: TGCAGTGCTAGTAGCGGGAGGGCCGTCCCCGAGCAGTACTTC. This gives the protein CSASSGRAVPEQYF.